This TCR beta chain was obtained from a study of tumor-infiltrating lymphocytes in primary liver carcinoma. Study overall: Patients of both sexes were 30 to 69 years old. The study, taken as a whole, reports: Researchers report that only about 7-24% of top clones turned up in all five tumor regions.

TCR beta cDNA was prepared out of 500 ng total RNA by means of a constant-region primer. Libraries of TCR beta came from three nested multiplex PCR rounds with slightly modified ARM-PCR. It was with TRBV1-TRBV30 forward primers and a C-beta reverse primer that the first two PCR rounds were run, at about 10 cycles each. MiXCR, run by TCRdb on the multiplex PCR reads, gives a single entry per CDR3 protein. The sample lists 65,000 to 90,000 distinct CDR3 sequences, 72% occurring once. On this clonotype: What it binds is unknown. Sequence at one end of the junction differs from germline and may be a read error.

The CDR3 has 13 amino acids. From germline, CDR1 is MNHEY and CDR2 SVGAGI. Without any cell sorting, about 19-31 mg of bulk tissue yielded co-extracted RNA and DNA. The V and J genes are TRBV6-5 and TRBJ2-7; 7 bases are shared with TRBD2. Specimen: liver tumor tissue from sampling region 1. Subset denoted: tumor region T1, superior pole. The clonotype comes from a man aged 35 to 55 with primary liver carcinoma and hepatitis B virus infection. This CDR3 is CASTPTSSYEQYF. DNA of the CDR3: TGTGCCAGCACCCCGACTAGCTCCTACGAGCAGTATTTC.